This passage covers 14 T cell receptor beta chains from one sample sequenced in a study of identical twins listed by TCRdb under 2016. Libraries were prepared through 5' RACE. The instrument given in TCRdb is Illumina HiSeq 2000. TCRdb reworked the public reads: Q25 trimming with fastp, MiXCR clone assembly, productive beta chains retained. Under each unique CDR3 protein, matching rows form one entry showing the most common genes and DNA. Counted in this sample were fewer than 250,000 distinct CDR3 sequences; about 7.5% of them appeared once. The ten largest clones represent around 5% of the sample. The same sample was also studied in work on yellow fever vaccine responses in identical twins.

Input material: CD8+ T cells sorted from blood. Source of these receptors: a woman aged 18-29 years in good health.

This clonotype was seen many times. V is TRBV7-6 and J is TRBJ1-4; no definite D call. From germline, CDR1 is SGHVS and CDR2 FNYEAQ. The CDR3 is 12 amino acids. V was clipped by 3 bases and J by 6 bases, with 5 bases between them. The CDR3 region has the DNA TGTGCCAGCAGCTTGAGGGATGAAAAACTGTTTTTT. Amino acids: CASSLRDEKLFF.

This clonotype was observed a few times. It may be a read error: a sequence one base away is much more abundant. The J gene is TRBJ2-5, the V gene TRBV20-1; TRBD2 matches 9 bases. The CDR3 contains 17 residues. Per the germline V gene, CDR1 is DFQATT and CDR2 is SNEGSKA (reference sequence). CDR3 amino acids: CCARAPGAGGPGETQYF. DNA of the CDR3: TGCTGTGCTAGAGCCCCTGGGGCGGGAGGGCCGGGGGAGACCCAGTACTTC.

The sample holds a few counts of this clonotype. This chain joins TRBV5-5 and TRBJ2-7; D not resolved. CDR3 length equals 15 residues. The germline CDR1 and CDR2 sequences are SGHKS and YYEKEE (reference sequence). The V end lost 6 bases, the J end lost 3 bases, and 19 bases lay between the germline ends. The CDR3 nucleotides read TGTGCCAGCACCATTGAGCCGGGCAAATTCTACGAGCAGTACTTC. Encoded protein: CASTIEPGKFYEQYF.

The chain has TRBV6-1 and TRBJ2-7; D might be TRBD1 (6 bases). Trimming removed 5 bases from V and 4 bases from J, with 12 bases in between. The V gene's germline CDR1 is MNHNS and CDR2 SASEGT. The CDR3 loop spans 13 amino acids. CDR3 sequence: CASSQGQTYEQYV. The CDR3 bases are TGTGCCAGCAGTCAAGGACAGACGTACGAGCAGTACGTC.

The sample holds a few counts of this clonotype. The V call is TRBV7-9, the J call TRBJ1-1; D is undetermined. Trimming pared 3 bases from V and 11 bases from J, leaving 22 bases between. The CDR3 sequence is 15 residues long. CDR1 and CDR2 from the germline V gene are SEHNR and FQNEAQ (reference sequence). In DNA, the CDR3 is TGTGCCAGCAGCTTCCCCGGGAACCACCAACCGGGGGCTTTCTTT. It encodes CASSFPGNHQPGAFF.

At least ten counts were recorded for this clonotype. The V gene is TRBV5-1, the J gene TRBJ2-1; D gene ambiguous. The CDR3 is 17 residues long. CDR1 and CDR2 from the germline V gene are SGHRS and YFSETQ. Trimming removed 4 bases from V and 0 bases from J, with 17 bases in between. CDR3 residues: CASSRSPTRSSYNEQFF. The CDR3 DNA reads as TGCGCCAGCAGCCGTTCACCCACACGGAGCTCCTACAATGAGCAGTTCTTC.

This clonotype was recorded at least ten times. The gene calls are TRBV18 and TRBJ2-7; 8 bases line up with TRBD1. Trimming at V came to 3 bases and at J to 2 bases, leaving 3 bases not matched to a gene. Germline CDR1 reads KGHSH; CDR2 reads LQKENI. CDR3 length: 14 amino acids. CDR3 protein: CASSPGQGPYEQYF. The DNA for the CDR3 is TGTGCCAGCTCACCTGGACAGGGTCCCTACGAGCAGTACTTC. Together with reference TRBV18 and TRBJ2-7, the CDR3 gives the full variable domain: NAGVMQNPRHLVRRRGQEARLRCSPMKGHSHVYWYRQLPEEGLKFMVYLQKENIIDESGMPKERFSAEFPKEGPSILRIQQVVRGDSAAYFCASSPGQGPYEQYFGPGTRLTVT.

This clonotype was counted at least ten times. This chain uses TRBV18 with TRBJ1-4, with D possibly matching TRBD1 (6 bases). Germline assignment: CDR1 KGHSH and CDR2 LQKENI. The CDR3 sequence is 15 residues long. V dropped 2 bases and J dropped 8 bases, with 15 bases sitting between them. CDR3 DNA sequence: TGTGCCAGCTCACCAAAACCGGGACACAGCGAAAAACTGTTTTTT. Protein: CASSPKPGHSEKLFF.

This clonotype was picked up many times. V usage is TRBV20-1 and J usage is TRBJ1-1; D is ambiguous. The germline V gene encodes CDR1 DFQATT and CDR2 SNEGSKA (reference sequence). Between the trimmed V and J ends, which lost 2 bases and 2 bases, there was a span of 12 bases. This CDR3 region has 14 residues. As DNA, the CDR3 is TGCAGTGCTAGAATGAGCGCAGTAAACACTGAAGCTTTCTTT. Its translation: CSARMSAVNTEAFF.

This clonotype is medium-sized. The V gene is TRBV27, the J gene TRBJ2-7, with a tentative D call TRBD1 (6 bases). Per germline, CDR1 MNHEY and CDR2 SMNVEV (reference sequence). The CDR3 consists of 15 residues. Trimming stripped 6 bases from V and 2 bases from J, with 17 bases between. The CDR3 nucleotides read TGTGCCAGCAGCCCTCTAACCACAGGGACCTACGAGCAGTACTTC. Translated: CASSPLTTGTYEQYF.

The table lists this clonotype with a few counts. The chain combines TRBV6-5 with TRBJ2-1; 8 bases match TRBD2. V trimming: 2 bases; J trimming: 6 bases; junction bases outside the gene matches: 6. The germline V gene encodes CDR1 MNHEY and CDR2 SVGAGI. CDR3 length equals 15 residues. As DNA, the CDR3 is TGTGCCAGCAGTTACAGGACTAGCATCGTCAATGAGCAGTTCTTC. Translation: CASSYRTSIVNEQFF.

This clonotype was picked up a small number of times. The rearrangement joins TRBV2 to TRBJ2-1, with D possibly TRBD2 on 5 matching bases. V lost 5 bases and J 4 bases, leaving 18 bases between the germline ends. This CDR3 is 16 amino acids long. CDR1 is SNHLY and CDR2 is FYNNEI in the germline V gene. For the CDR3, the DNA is TGTGCCAGCAGTCCCACCTCCGGGATTCCATACAATGAGCAGTTCTTC. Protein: CASSPTSGIPYNEQFF.

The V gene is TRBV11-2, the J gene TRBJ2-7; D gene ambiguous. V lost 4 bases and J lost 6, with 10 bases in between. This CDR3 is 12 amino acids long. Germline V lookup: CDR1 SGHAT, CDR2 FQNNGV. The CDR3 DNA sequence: TGTGCCAGCAGCTCGCAATCAGGCGAGCAGTACTTC. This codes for CASSSQSGEQYF.

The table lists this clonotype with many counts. The CDR3 reads CASSQGSLGGPRPQYF. CDR3 DNA sequence: TGCGCCAGCAGCCAAGGGTCGCTTGGCGGGCCCCGACCGCAGTATTTT. This chain uses TRBV4-1 with TRBJ2-3; tentatively, D is TRBD2 (5 bases). V lost 1 base and J lost 10, with 21 bases in between. CDR3 length: 16 residues. Per the germline V gene, CDR1 is MGHRA and CDR2 is YSYEKL.